What follows are 32 T cell receptor beta chains derived from one specimen sequenced in a study of T cells in Graves' hyperthyroidism and ophthalmopathy. Using RNA transcripts as the source, TCR beta CDR3 regions were amplified. HTBI primers drove first-round RT-PCR of the TCR CDR3. TCRdb processed the multiplex PCR reads anew with MiXCR; each CDR3 protein has one entry. Of approximately 610,000 distinct CDR3 sequences listed, approximately 15% were seen once; the top ten hold around 4.5%. Sequences were obtained from blood. The source is a woman aged 40 to 55 with Graves' ophthalmopathy.

The rearrangement uses TRBV3-1 and TRBJ2-5; possibly TRBD1 for D (5 bases). This CDR3 has 15 amino acids. V lost 2 bases and J 2 bases, leaving 12 bases between the germline ends. Germline V gene lookup returns CDR1 LGHDT and CDR2 YNNKEL (reference sequence). CDR3: CASSQLDSEQETQYF. The CDR3 DNA is TGTGCCAGCAGCCAACTTGACAGCGAGCAAGAGACCCAGTACTTC.

Only a few counts were recorded for this clonotype. J is TRBJ2-5 and V is TRBV5-5; tentatively, D is TRBD1 (6 bases). This CDR3 region has 13 residues. Germline V gives CDR1 SGHKS, CDR2 YYEKEE (reference sequence). Trimming cost V 1 base and J 7 bases, with 11 bases left between them. Written as DNA, the CDR3 is TGTGCCAGCAGCTTGACAGGGACGGGGACCCAGTACTTC. As protein: CASSLTGTGTQYF.

In its sample, this clonotype was seen a few times. The CDR3 DNA reads TGTGCCATCAGTGAGTCGGGAGGGAAGGGGACCAACCGCCAAGAGCAGTTCTTC. Its protein is CAISESGGKGTNRQEQFF. The V gene is TRBV10-3, the J gene TRBJ2-1, with 7 nucleotides matching TRBD2. The J segment lost 10 bases and the V segment lost 0 bases, leaving 18 bases of the junction unmatched. The CDR3 sequence is 18 residues long. Germline loops: CDR1 ENHRY, CDR2 SYGVKD.

This rearrangement joins TRBV30 to TRBJ1-6; weak D call: TRBD1 (5 bases). Trimming left V 2 bases short and J 9 bases short, with 11 bases between. Germline assignment: CDR1 GTSNPN and CDR2 SVGIG (reference sequence). This CDR3 contains 13 residues. CDR3 DNA: TGTGCCTGGAGTCCAGGGAGCAGTTCACCCCTCCACTTT. It specifies CAWSPGSSSPLHF.

This clonotype has just a few counts. The rearrangement joins TRBV6-2 or TRBV6-3 to TRBJ2-7; TRBD2 is a possible D gene (5 bases). CDR1 is MNHEY, CDR2 SVGEGT, per germline. V was pared by 8 bases and J by 0 bases, with 11 bases between. This CDR3 spans 13 amino acids. CDR3 DNA: TGTGCCAGCGCCGGAGGAAGCTCCTACGAGCAGTACTTC. Translated: CASAGGSSYEQYF.

This clonotype appeared many times. The chain recombines TRBV6-2 or TRBV6-3 with TRBJ2-7; D is unclear. V lost 5 bases to trimming and J lost 0 bases, with 14 bases between them. The CDR3 is 15 residues long. From germline, CDR1 is MNHEY and CDR2 SVGEGT. CDR3 in DNA: TGTGCCAGCAGTCCCGGAATCTGGAGCTCCTACGAGCAGTACTTC. It yields the protein CASSPGIWSSYEQYF.

This clonotype was detected many times. J is TRBJ1-1 and V is TRBV6-5; possible D gene TRBD1, 5 bases. The CDR3 has 13 residues. Germline-derived CDR1 and CDR2 are MNHEY and SVGAGI. V dropped 6 bases and J dropped 1 base, with 9 bases sitting between them. CDR3: CASRRQPNTEAFF. DNA for the CDR3: TGTGCCAGCAGAAGACAGCCGAACACTGAAGCTTTCTTT.

There are many counts of this clonotype. The gene calls are TRBV7-8 and TRBJ2-7; 9 bases align to TRBD1. Looked up from germline, CDR1 is SGHVS and CDR2 is FQNEAQ. V gave up 2 bases and J gave up 6 bases; unmatched junction bases: 8. This CDR3 contains 15 residues. The chain's CDR3 is CASSLIDRGSAEQYF. The CDR3 DNA sequence: TGTGCCAGCAGCTTAATCGACAGGGGGTCCGCCGAGCAGTACTTC.

This clonotype showed up many times. The DNA of the CDR3 is TGTGCCAGCAGTTTGGCTGGGCTCCCCCCGTACTTC. This gives the protein CASSLAGLPPYF. The chain recombines TRBV12-3 or TRBV12-4 with TRBJ2-7; D gene unclear. CDR3 size: 12 residues. V dropped 3 bases and J dropped 12 bases, with 15 bases sitting between them.

This clonotype occurred many times. The V call is TRBV6-2 or TRBV6-3, the J call TRBJ2-7; D ambiguous. The CDR3 is made up of 11 amino acids. V lost 7 bases and J 4 bases, leaving 8 bases between the germline ends. Germline V gives CDR1 MNHEY, CDR2 SVGEGT. The DNA for the CDR3 is TGTGCCAGCACTCACGGGTACGAGCAGTACTTC. Translated: CASTHGYEQYF.

This clonotype was counted ten times or more. This sequence joins TRBV29-1 and TRBJ2-7; D is undetermined. The CDR3 is 11 amino acids. Per germline, CDR1 SQVTM and CDR2 ANQGSEA. V lost 0 bases to trimming and J lost 3 bases, with 3 bases between them. The chain's CDR3 is CSVEDDYEQYF. DNA for the CDR3: TGCAGCGTTGAAGACGACTACGAGCAGTACTTC.

Ten or more counts support this clonotype. The rearrangement joins TRBV28 to TRBJ2-7, with D perhaps being TRBD1 or TRBD2 (5 bases each). The CDR3 has 11 amino acids. The germline V gene encodes CDR1 MDHEN and CDR2 SYDVKM. Trimming took 8 bases from V and 7 from J, leaving 12 bases between them. The CDR3 reads CASQWGREQYF. Here the CDR3 DNA reads TGTGCCAGCCAGTGGGGACGGGAGCAGTACTTC.

The chain recombines TRBV20-1 with TRBJ2-7; D is undetermined. Germline V gene data show CDR1 as DFQATT and CDR2 as SNEGSKA (reference sequence). Trimming shortened V by 0 bases and J by 0 bases, and 15 bases separated the two germline ends. The CDR3 totals 16 residues. The CDR3 nucleotides read TGCAGTGCTAGAGATCCTCGGCTCCCGAGCTCCTACGAGCAGTACTTC. Translating it yields CSARDPRLPSSYEQYF.

The chain recombines TRBV20-1 with TRBJ2-7, with 12 positions matching TRBD2. This CDR3 has 17 residues. Germline assignment: CDR1 DFQATT and CDR2 SNEGSKA (reference sequence). J was trimmed by 2 bases and V by 2 bases; bases with no gene match: 10. CDR3 coding DNA: TGCAGTGCTAGAAATCCCATTCTAGCGGGAGGGCCCTACGAGCAGTACTTC. Amino acids: CSARNPILAGGPYEQYF.

This clonotype was found once. The chain combines TRBV19 with TRBJ1-1; 8 nucleotides line up with TRBD1. Trimming cost V 1 base and J 1 base; bases outside gene matches: 8. This CDR3 is built from 17 residues. The V gene's germline CDR1 is LNHDA and CDR2 SQIVND (reference sequence). The CDR3 DNA follows: TGTGCCAGTAGTATAGGCTCAGGGGGCTTCTGGAACACTGAAGCTTTCTTT. Its translation is CASSIGSGGFWNTEAFF.

In this sample, this clonotype turned up a few times. The rearrangement links TRBV29-1 to TRBJ2-3; no clear D gene. Trimming stripped 2 bases from V and 2 bases from J, with 8 bases between. The CDR3 spans 13 residues. The germline CDR1 and CDR2 sequences are SQVTM and ANQGSEA. The CDR3 loop reads CSVESTDTDTQYF. The CDR3 DNA sequence: TGCAGCGTTGAATCGACGGACACAGATACGCAGTATTTT.

The rearrangement uses TRBV12-5 and TRBJ2-7, with D perhaps matching TRBD1 (6 bases). The CDR3 spans 15 residues. The germline CDR1 and CDR2 sequences are LGHNT and FRNRAP. The CDR3 DNA follows: TGTGGCGAGGGGACCGGGACAAGGACCAATTACGAGCAGTACTTC. It is translated as CGEGTGTRTNYEQYF.

This clonotype was counted a single time. The chain employs TRBV20-1 and TRBJ2-2, with D maybe TRBD1 (5 bases). Trimming stripped 0 bases from V and 6 bases from J, with 8 bases between. Germline values: CDR1 DFQATT, CDR2 SNEGSKA (reference sequence). The CDR3 spans 13 residues. The CDR3: CSARDQGPGELFF. For the CDR3, the DNA is TGCAGTGCTAGAGATCAGGGTCCCGGGGAGCTGTTTTTT.

This clonotype has only a few counts. The gene calls are TRBV12-3 or TRBV12-4 and TRBJ2-1; D is uncertain. This CDR3 is built from 15 residues. The V end lost 1 base, the J end lost 5 bases, and 12 bases lay between the germline ends. Here the CDR3 DNA reads TGTGCCAGCAGTTTAGGGCAAGCCCCTCACAATGAGCAGTTCTTC. It encodes CASSLGQAPHNEQFF.

This clonotype was seen repeatedly, ten times or more. This chain joins TRBV7-8 and TRBJ2-7; 8 nucleotides align to TRBD1. Trimming cost V 5 bases and J 4 bases; bases outside gene matches: 7. Germline V gene lookup returns CDR1 SGHVS and CDR2 FQNEAQ. The CDR3 is 14 residues long. The DNA of the CDR3 is TGTGCCAGCAGCATCCTGGACAGGGAGTACGAGCAGTACTTC. Its protein product is CASSILDREYEQYF. Complete variable domain (other parts from reference TRBV7-8 and TRBJ2-7): GAGVSQSPRYKVAKRGQDVALRCDPISGHVSLFWYQQALGQGPEFLTYFQNEAQLDKSGLPSDRFFAERPEGSVSTLKIQRTQQEDSAVYLCASSILDREYEQYFGPGTRLTVT.

The chain combines TRBV6-2 or TRBV6-3 with TRBJ1-2; TRBD1 agrees at 9 bases. This CDR3 region has 18 residues. V dropped 5 bases and J dropped 6; count of bases not matched to a gene: 19. CDR1 is MNHEY and CDR2 is SVGEGT in the germline V gene. This CDR3 is CASSNRTGTGTSRNGYTF. As DNA, the CDR3 is TGTGCCAGCAGTAACCGTACCGGGACAGGGACTTCTCGGAATGGCTACACCTTC.

This clonotype came up many times. The V call is TRBV6-1, the J call TRBJ2-2, with D unresolved. The V end lost 6 bases, the J end lost 4 bases, and 18 bases lay between the germline ends. Germline loops: CDR1 MNHNS, CDR2 SASEGT. The CDR3 totals 16 residues. The DNA of the CDR3 is TGTGCCAGCAGCAAGCGACTGCTCTCTGGCACCGGGGAGCTGTTTTTT. This sequence encodes CASSKRLLSGTGELFF.

This chain joins TRBV3-1 and TRBJ2-2, with TRBD1 matching 7 bases. The CDR3 has 15 residues. The ends lost 1 base at V and 3 bases at J; junction bases unmatched: 2. Germline lookup yields CDR1 LGHDT and CDR2 YNNKEL (reference sequence). The CDR3 region is CASSQGGTDTGELFF. The CDR3 nucleotides are TGTGCCAGCAGCCAAGGTGGGACAGACACCGGGGAGCTGTTTTTT.

The table lists this clonotype with a few counts. The rearrangement uses TRBV6-2 or TRBV6-3 and TRBJ2-5; tentatively, D is TRBD1 (7 bases). CDR1 and CDR2 (germline): MNHEY, SVGEGT. This CDR3 is 11 amino acids long. V lost 5 bases and J lost 10, with 11 bases in between. CDR3 sequence reads: CASSRGTVQYF. The CDR3 nucleotides are TGTGCCAGCAGTCGCGGGACAGTCCAGTACTTC.

This clonotype was seen a handful of times. A read error may be the cause here, since a much bigger clone is one base away. The chain joins TRBV6-2 or TRBV6-3 to TRBJ2-6; D tentatively reads TRBD1 or TRBD2 (5 bases each). The CDR3 consists of 19 residues. Germline lookup yields CDR1 MNHEY and CDR2 SVGEGT. In nucleotides, the CDR3 is TGTGTCAGCAGTTACCGCCGGGGACCCGGGTTCTCTGGGGCCAACGTCCTGACTTTC. It is translated as CVSSYRRGPGFSGANVLTF.

This clonotype appeared many times. The chain uses TRBV10-1 and TRBJ1-2; D remains unclear. Looked up from germline, CDR1 is WNHNN and CDR2 is SYGVQD (reference sequence). V was clipped by 0 bases and J by 8 bases, with 13 bases between them. The CDR3 spans 14 residues. The CDR3 DNA reads TGCGCCAGCAGTGAGTCCTCCGGGTTCGGAGGCTACACCTTC. Protein: CASSESSGFGGYTF.

This clonotype has ten or more counts. The chain recombines TRBV4-3 with TRBJ2-5; no clear D. Germline V gene data show CDR1 as LGHNA and CDR2 as YSLEER. Trimming took off 0 bases at V and 0 bases at J, with 11 bases between the two ends. The CDR3 length is 16 residues. The CDR3 sequence: CASSQEFQVYQETQYF. CDR3 nucleotides: TGCGCCAGCAGCCAAGAGTTTCAGGTGTACCAAGAGACCCAGTACTTC.

CDR3 loop: CASTPMGEGTEAFF. DNA of the CDR3: TGTGCCAGCACCCCGATGGGGGAGGGTACTGAAGCTTTCTTT. The rearrangement links TRBV7-9 to TRBJ1-1; D possibly corresponds to TRBD1 (5 bases). V was cut by 7 bases and J by 5 bases, with 17 bases left in between. This CDR3 comprises 14 residues. Per germline, CDR1 SEHNR and CDR2 FQNEAQ (reference sequence).

With regard to this clonotype: A much larger clone lies a single base off, so this may be a read error. The chain combines TRBV18 with TRBJ1-5; D gene unclear. Germline lookup yields CDR1 KGHSH and CDR2 LQKENI. CDR3 length: 14 residues. In nucleotides, the CDR3 is TGTACCAGCTCACCAAGTGGGGTCAATCAGCCCCAGCATTTT. Its translation: CTSSPSGVNQPQHF.

In this sample, this clonotype turned up many times. The chain joins TRBV7-9 to TRBJ2-5, with TRBD2 as a possible D gene (5 bases). The CDR3 loop spans 14 amino acids. CDR1 SEHNR and CDR2 FQNEAQ come from the germline V gene (reference sequence). V was shortened by 5 bases and J by 2 bases, with 12 bases between the two germline ends. The CDR3: CASSPARGQETQYF. CDR3 DNA: TGTGCCAGCAGCCCAGCTCGCGGGCAAGAGACCCAGTACTTC.

There are many counts of this clonotype. The gene calls are TRBV6-1 and TRBJ1-1; a weak D match, TRBD1 (5 bases). The V end lost 5 bases, the J end lost 2 bases, and 12 bases lay between the germline ends. The CDR3 runs to 14 residues. Germline V gene lookup returns CDR1 MNHNS and CDR2 SASEGT. CDR3 residues: CASSRGHTNTEAFF. The CDR3 region has the DNA TGTGCCAGCAGTCGCGGACACACTAACACTGAAGCTTTCTTT.

This clonotype was seen many times. The chain links TRBV11-1 to TRBJ2-5; 9 bases map to TRBD1. The V gene's germline CDR1 is SGHAT and CDR2 FQDESV (reference sequence). V lost 5 bases, J lost 2 bases, and 6 bases stayed unmatched. This CDR3 has 15 residues. CDR3 DNA sequence: TGTGCCAGCAGCCAGACAGGGGGTTATCAAGAGACCCAGTACTTC. Protein sequence: CASSQTGGYQETQYF.